Each of the 12 T cell receptor beta chains below was sequenced from the same sample in a study of human T cells and chemical hapten exposure (dated by TCRdb to the early 2020s). The sample's time point label is to be understood as: pre-sensitization, week 0. The treatment or condition label here, explained by the study, means: therapeutic diphenylcyclopropenone sensitization with weekly scalp DPC. Total RNA was isolated from unfractionated whole blood collected in Tempus Blood RNA tubes. Receptor libraries were prepared by RACE. The sample was run on a NextSeq 500. TCRdb reanalyzed the raw reads on its own, using fastp at Q25 for trimming and MiXCR for clone calling, and kept in-frame beta chains. Here each entry gathers all rows of one CDR3 protein and keeps the most common genes and DNA. Counted in this sample were roughly 38,000 distinct CDR3 sequences; roughly 12% of them appeared once. The biggest ten clones account for about 1.9% of the sample.

This material consisted of whole blood, taken in connection with sensitization to the hapten diphenylcyclopropenone (DPC). These TCRs come from a woman aged 40-49 years with alopecia areata. Some clones in this sample may be carry-over from other donors' samples.

This clonotype turned up a few times. This CDR3 reads CAISENQGGETQYF. DNA of the CDR3: TGTGCCATCAGTGAGAACCAAGGAGGGGAGACCCAGTACTTC. The rearrangement joins TRBV10-3 to TRBJ2-5; the D gene is possibly TRBD2 (6 bases). Germline CDR1 reads ENHRY; CDR2 reads SYGVKD. Trimming left V 2 bases short and J 5 bases short, with 12 bases between. The CDR3 loop spans 14 amino acids.

This clonotype was counted a few times. The V gene is TRBV5-1, the J gene TRBJ2-3, with 7 bases that match TRBD2. Per the germline V gene, CDR1 is SGHRS and CDR2 is YFSETQ. CDR3 length: 12 amino acids. For the CDR3, the DNA is TGCGCGAGCGGGGAGTCCACAGATACGCAGTATTTT. Its translation: CASGESTDTQYF.

The table lists this clonotype with a few counts. V usage is TRBV5-5 and J usage is TRBJ1-1, with D possibly being TRBD1 (6 bases). The CDR3 is made up of 13 amino acids. Trimming removed 4 bases at V and 10 bases at J, with 17 bases between. The germline gives CDR1 SGHKS, CDR2 YYEKEE (reference sequence). The CDR3 bases are TGTGCCAGCAGCAGCGGGACACGGGGTGGAGCTTTCTTT. It translates to CASSSGTRGGAFF.

This clonotype was found many times. The chain has TRBV7-9 and TRBJ2-5; D perhaps matches TRBD2 (5 bases). The CDR3 sequence is 13 residues long. The germline V gene has CDR1 SEHNR and CDR2 FQNEAQ (reference sequence). Between the trimmed V and J ends, which lost 3 bases and 6 bases, there was a span of 11 bases. For the CDR3, the DNA is TGTGCCAGCAGCTTGGAGGTGGCCAAGACCCAGTACTTC. Translation gives CASSLEVAKTQYF.

The J gene is TRBJ2-7, the V gene TRBV20-1, with TRBD2 identical over 12 bases. The germline CDR1 and CDR2 sequences are DFQATT and SNEGSKA (reference sequence). J lost 3 bases, V lost 4 bases, and 7 bases had no gene match. The CDR3 loop spans 15 amino acids. The CDR3: CSAKGLAGRGYEQYF. CDR3 sequence (DNA): TGCAGTGCTAAAGGACTAGCGGGAAGAGGCTACGAGCAGTACTTC.

This clonotype was found many times. V gene TRBV19 combines with J gene TRBJ2-5; TRBD2 is a possible D gene (6 bases). Germline V gene lookup returns CDR1 LNHDA and CDR2 SQIVND (reference sequence). V gave up 5 bases and J gave up 4 bases, with 17 bases separating them. The CDR3 extends over 15 amino acids. CDR3 nucleotides: TGTGCCAGTAGTCCTCCGGGACTCGGTCGAGAGACCCAGTACTTC. It encodes CASSPPGLGRETQYF.

The genes are TRBV7-8 and TRBJ2-3, with 9 positions matching TRBD1. The V gene's germline CDR1 is SGHVS and CDR2 FQNEAQ. This CDR3 comprises 17 residues. After removal of 3 bases from V and 1 base from J, the junction contained 8 bases not matched to a gene. CDR3 sequence (DNA): TGTGCCAGCAGCTTTGGATCCGGGACAGGGCGCACAGATACGCAGTATTTT. Translation gives CASSFGSGTGRTDTQYF.

This clonotype was observed a few times. V and J are TRBV5-1 and TRBJ2-7; 7 bases align to TRBD2. Trimming took 0 bases from V and 0 from J; bases not matched to a gene: 6. CDR3 length equals 16 residues. Germline values: CDR1 SGHRS, CDR2 YFSETQ. The CDR3: CASSLEGGGGSYEQYF. The CDR3 nucleotides are TGCGCCAGCAGCTTGGAGGGCGGCGGGGGCTCCTACGAGCAGTACTTC.

This clonotype has just a few counts. This chain uses TRBV28 with TRBJ2-7; 11 bases agree with TRBD1. The CDR3 runs 15 residues. V gave up 6 bases and J gave up 5 bases; unmatched junction bases: 9. The germline gives CDR1 MDHEN, CDR2 SYDVKM. CDR3 in DNA: TGTGCCAGCAGCAACGGACAGGGGGCATGGAACGAGCAGTACTTC. Its translation is CASSNGQGAWNEQYF.

This clonotype was picked up a small number of times. V gene TRBV28 combines with J gene TRBJ2-5; no firm D call. The CDR3 totals 12 residues. Trimming left V 5 bases short and J 2 bases short, with 6 bases between. In germline, CDR1 is MDHEN, CDR2 SYDVKM. The CDR3 protein is CASSETQETQYF. The CDR3 bases are TGTGCCAGCAGTGAAACTCAAGAGACCCAGTACTTC.

This clonotype was seen ten or more times. This chain connects TRBV5-5 to TRBJ2-7; D is uncertain. Germline values: CDR1 SGHKS, CDR2 YYEKEE (reference sequence). The V end was cut by 5 bases, the J end by 13 bases, with 22 bases between. The CDR3 runs to 13 residues. This CDR3 is CASSTKSSLGRYF. Here the CDR3 DNA reads TGTGCCAGCAGTACCAAGAGCTCCCTCGGGCGATACTTC.

This clonotype came up many times. V is TRBV12-3 or TRBV12-4 and J is TRBJ2-5; a possible D gene is TRBD2 (6 bases). Trimming took off 4 bases at V and 2 bases at J, with 14 bases between the two ends. The CDR3 length is 15 residues. CDR3 region: CASSYRRGRQETQYF. The DNA for the CDR3 is TGTGCCAGCAGTTACCGCAGAGGGAGGCAAGAGACCCAGTACTTC.